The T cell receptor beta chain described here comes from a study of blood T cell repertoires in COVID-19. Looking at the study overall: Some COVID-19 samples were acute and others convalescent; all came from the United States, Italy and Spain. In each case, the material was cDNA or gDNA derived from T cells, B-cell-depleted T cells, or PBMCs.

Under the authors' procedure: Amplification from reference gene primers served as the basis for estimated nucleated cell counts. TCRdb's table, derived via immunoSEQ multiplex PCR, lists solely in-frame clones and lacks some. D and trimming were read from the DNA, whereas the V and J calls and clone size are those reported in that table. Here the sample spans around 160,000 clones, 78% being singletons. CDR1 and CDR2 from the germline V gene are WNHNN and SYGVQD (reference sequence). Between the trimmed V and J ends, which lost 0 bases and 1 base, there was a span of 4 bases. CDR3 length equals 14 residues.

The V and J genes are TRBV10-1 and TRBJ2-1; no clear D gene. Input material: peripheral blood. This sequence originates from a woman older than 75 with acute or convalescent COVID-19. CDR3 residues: CASSESRSYNEQFF. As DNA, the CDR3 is TGCGCCAGCAGTGAGTCGCGGTCCTACAATGAGCAGTTCTTC.